A single sample gave rise to the 30 T cell receptor beta chains below, sequenced in a study of shared clonotypes between healthy human individuals. Sequencing used immunoSEQ multiplex PCR; TCRdb keeps in-frame clones, though not all of them. Of 2 million to 2.5 million clones in the sample, just over 90% are singletons; the top ten hold under 2%. Naive CD8 cells comprised CD45RO-negative, CCR7-positively selected cells, excluding terminally differentiated effector memory CD45RA+ cells. Specimen: naive CD8+ T cells from PBMCs. Every receptor here comes from a man aged 18 to 30 in good health. Some clones in this sample may be carry-over from other donors' samples.

The V gene is TRBV5-6, the J gene TRBJ1-5; TRBD1 might be the D (5 bases). Germline CDR1 SGHDT, CDR2 YYEEEE. This CDR3 region has 15 residues. Trimming removed 2 bases at V and 4 bases at J, with 13 bases between. The CDR3 nucleotides are TGTGCCAGCAGCTTTACCGGGGGTAGGAATCAGCCCCAGCATTTT. Translated, it gives CASSFTGGRNQPQHF.

The V call is TRBV6-6, the J call TRBJ1-5; 9 bases are shared with TRBD1. This CDR3 has 15 amino acids. The junction had 6 bases not matched to a gene; V was cut back by 7 bases and J by 2 bases. Germline lookup yields CDR1 MNHNY and CDR2 SVGAGI (reference sequence). CDR3 in DNA: TGTGCCAGCACCACAGGGGGCGGAGGCAATCAGCCCCAGCATTTT. Translated: CASTTGGGGNQPQHF.

Written as DNA, the CDR3 is TGTGCCAGCTCACCGCTACCCCCCGACAGGGGGAAAGAGACCCAGTACTTC. Translating it yields CASSPLPPDRGKETQYF. The rearrangement joins TRBV18 to TRBJ2-5; 9 bases are a match to TRBD1. Trimming took 3 bases from V and 3 from J; bases not matched to a gene: 11. The CDR3 is 17 amino acids. CDR1 and CDR2 (germline): KGHSH, LQKENI.

The chain carries TRBV11-1 and TRBJ2-3; no firm D call. The CDR3 is 14 residues long. In germline, CDR1 is SGHAT, CDR2 FQDESV (reference sequence). V was shortened by 5 bases and J by 2 bases, with 11 bases between the two germline ends. DNA for the CDR3: TGTGCCAGCAGCCTAGTCTCGGCCACAGATACGCAGTATTTT. Translation: CASSLVSATDTQYF.

This sequence joins TRBV19 and TRBJ1-2; maybe TRBD1 (6 bases). This CDR3 is 15 amino acids long. In germline, CDR1 is LNHDA, CDR2 SQIVND (reference sequence). V was pared by 8 bases and J by 4 bases, with 20 bases between. The CDR3 coding sequence is TGTGCCAGTCTGCCGGGGGGGCAGTATGCCTATGGCTACACCTTC. Residues: CASLPGGQYAYGYTF.

This clone is a singleton in its sample. The chain links TRBV14 to TRBJ2-7; D possibly corresponds to TRBD2 (6 bases). V lost 4 bases to trimming and J lost 1 base, with 17 bases between them. The germline V gene has CDR1 SGHDN and CDR2 FVKESK. The CDR3 has 16 residues. In nucleotides, the CDR3 is TGTGCCAGCAGCCCCCTACGGGGGTACCCATCCTACGAGCAGTACTTC. Its protein product is CASSPLRGYPSYEQYF.

V gene TRBV11-2 combines with J gene TRBJ2-7; tentative D call: TRBD1 (6 bases). This CDR3 spans 15 amino acids. Germline loops: CDR1 SGHAT, CDR2 FQNNGV. Trimming shortened V by 6 bases and J by 0 bases, and 15 bases separated the two germline ends. CDR3 DNA sequence: TGTGCCAGCAGTCCCACCCGGGACAACTCCTACGAGCAGTACTTC. Translating gives CASSPTRDNSYEQYF.

The chain links TRBV9 to TRBJ1-2; D unresolved. The V end lost 3 bases, the J end lost 8 bases, and 11 bases lay between the germline ends. The CDR3 is made up of 12 amino acids. Germline CDR1 is SGDLS and CDR2 is YYNGEE. DNA of the CDR3: TGTGCCAGCAGCGCCTTATCGTGGGGCTACACCTTC. Protein sequence: CASSALSWGYTF.

The chain carries TRBV7-9 and TRBJ2-7; the D gene could be TRBD1 or TRBD2 (6 bases each). CDR1 and CDR2 from the germline V gene are SEHNR and FQNEAQ (reference sequence). With 0 bases removed from V and 4 bases from J, the gap between germline ends came to 13 bases. This CDR3 is built from 15 residues. Here the CDR3 reads CASSLAEGGGYEQYF. Here the CDR3 DNA reads TGTGCCAGCAGCTTAGCAGAGGGGGGCGGTTACGAGCAGTACTTC. Filled out from reference TRBV7-9 and TRBJ2-7, the complete variable domain reads DTGVSQNPRHKITKRGQNVTFRCDPISEHNRLYWYRQTLGQGPEFLTYFQNEAQLEKSRLLSDRFSAERPKGSFSTLEIQRTEQGDSAMYLCASSLAEGGGYEQYFGPGTRLTVT.

CDR3 residues: CASSQGIGHTGELFF. In DNA form, the CDR3 reads TGCGCCAGCAGCCAGGGGATCGGCCACACCGGGGAGCTGTTTTTT. The chain uses TRBV4-1 and TRBJ2-2; no definite D call. Germline loops: CDR1 MGHRA, CDR2 YSYEKL. The CDR3 has 15 residues. Trimming left V 3 bases short and J 3 bases short, with 11 bases between.

The chain couples TRBV28 to TRBJ2-7; 8 bases fit TRBD2. The J segment lost 2 bases and the V segment lost 5 bases, leaving 8 bases of the junction unmatched. This CDR3 spans 15 amino acids. Germline assignment: CDR1 MDHEN and CDR2 SYDVKM. Here the CDR3 DNA reads TGTGCCAGCAGTCGACCCGGGGGGGCCACCTACGAGCAGTACTTC. The encoded protein is CASSRPGGATYEQYF. The whole variable domain, remainder taken from reference TRBV28 and TRBJ2-7, is DVKVTQSSRYLVKRTGEKVFLECVQDMDHENMFWYRQDPGLGLRLIYFSYDVKMKEKGDIPEGYSVSREKKERFSLILESASTNQTSMYLCASSRPGGATYEQYFGPGTRLTVT.

The V gene is TRBV9, the J gene TRBJ1-1; D might be TRBD1 (6 bases). Germline CDR1 SGDLS, CDR2 YYNGEE. The CDR3 has 14 residues. Trimming stripped 3 bases from V and 4 bases from J, with 13 bases between. The CDR3 DNA sequence: TGTGCCAGCAGCGCGTACAGGGAGAGCACTGAAGCTTTCTTT. This codes for CASSAYRESTEAFF.

This clone was detected only a few times. Distinct nucleotide sequences in the sample also encode this CDR3. CDR3 in amino acids: CASSSTSGSYEQYF. The CDR3 DNA reads TGTGCCAGCAGCTCCACTAGCGGGAGCTACGAGCAGTACTTC. The chain links TRBV7-9 to TRBJ2-7, with 11 bases matching TRBD2. The CDR3 is made up of 14 amino acids. With 4 bases clipped from V and 3 bases from J, the junction kept 2 bases outside the gene matches. CDR1 is SEHNR and CDR2 is FQNEAQ in the germline V gene (reference sequence).

This clone has only one observation. V and J are TRBV29-1 and TRBJ2-1, with 9 bases lining up with TRBD1. Germline trimming cut 5 bases from V and 6 bases from J; bases unmatched to any gene: 17. CDR3 size: 17 residues. Germline lookup yields CDR1 SQVTM and CDR2 ANQGSEA. The CDR3 region has the DNA TGCAGCGTTTCTGACAGGGGGTCCCTAGGCGTTGCCAATGAGCAGTTCTTC. This codes for CSVSDRGSLGVANEQFF.

The V and J genes are TRBV19 and TRBJ2-1, with 13 positions matching TRBD2. With 8 bases clipped from V and 8 bases from J, the junction kept 12 bases outside the gene matches. Germline V CDR1 and CDR2: LNHDA, SQIVND (reference sequence). The CDR3 sequence is 16 residues long. The CDR3 sequence is CASQTAGTSGNYEQFF. Written as DNA, the CDR3 is TGTGCCAGTCAAACAGCCGGGACTAGCGGGAACTATGAGCAGTTCTTC.

In this sample, this clone turned up once. The chain uses TRBV19 and TRBJ1-5; perhaps TRBD1 as D (6 bases). Looked up from germline, CDR1 is LNHDA and CDR2 is SQIVND (reference sequence). V lost 5 bases and J 7 bases, leaving 12 bases between the germline ends. The CDR3 covers 13 residues. The CDR3 nucleotides are TGTGCCAGTAGTCTACAGGGAAAACAGCCCCAGCATTTT. It is translated as CASSLQGKQPQHF.

The rearrangement uses TRBV4-3 and TRBJ2-7; 7 bases agree with TRBD2. Germline loops: CDR1 LGHNA, CDR2 YSLEER. After removal of 4 bases from V and 3 bases from J, the junction contained 6 bases not matched to a gene. This CDR3 is 14 amino acids long. The CDR3, as DNA: TGCGCCAGCAGCCTGGCTAGCGGAGTCTACGAGCAGTACTTC. This gives the protein CASSLASGVYEQYF.

Regarding this clone: At the DNA level, this CDR3 is encoded by other sequences in the same sample as well. The chain is built from TRBV27 and TRBJ2-7, with D tentatively TRBD1 or TRBD2 (5 bases each). The CDR3 extends over 13 amino acids. CDR1 is MNHEY and CDR2 is SMNVEV in the germline V gene (reference sequence). Trimming removed 4 bases from V and 4 bases from J, with 11 bases in between. The CDR3 DNA sequence: TGTGCCAGCAGTTCCACGGGGCCTTACGAGCAGTACTTC. Protein product: CASSSTGPYEQYF.

The chain is built from TRBV7-9 and TRBJ1-3, with 8 nucleotides matching TRBD1. This CDR3 is 16 amino acids long. The trim removed 4 bases at V and 5 bases at J, leaving 10 bases unmatched. CDR1 SEHNR and CDR2 FQNEAQ come from the germline V gene (reference sequence). CDR3 in amino acids: CASSWNRDRSRNTIYF. CDR3 sequence (DNA): TGTGCCAGCAGCTGGAACCGGGACAGGTCCCGAAACACCATATATTTT. The full variable domain, completed using reference TRBV7-9 and TRBJ1-3, is DTGVSQNPRHKITKRGQNVTFRCDPISEHNRLYWYRQTLGQGPEFLTYFQNEAQLEKSRLLSDRFSAERPKGSFSTLEIQRTEQGDSAMYLCASSWNRDRSRNTIYFGEGSWLTVV.

The chain joins TRBV4-1 to TRBJ2-7; D is possibly TRBD1 or TRBD2 (6 bases each). CDR1 and CDR2 (germline): MGHRA, YSYEKL. Trimming pared 0 bases from V and 6 bases from J, leaving 9 bases between. This CDR3 region has 13 residues. The chain's CDR3 is CASSQDEGGEQYF. For the CDR3, the DNA is TGCGCCAGCAGCCAAGATGAGGGGGGCGAGCAGTACTTC.

The chain is built from TRBV30 and TRBJ2-1; no reliable D call. CDR3 length: 11 residues. Germline lookup yields CDR1 GTSNPN and CDR2 SVGIG (reference sequence). V gave up 0 bases and J gave up 15 bases, with 12 bases separating them. CDR3 nucleotide sequence: TGTGCCTGGAGTGTATCGGGCCCATTGTTCTTC. Encoded protein: CAWSVSGPLFF. Based on the CDR3 plus reference TRBV30 and TRBJ2-1, the full variable domain is SQTIHQWPATLVQPVGSPLSLECTVEGTSNPNLYWYRQAAGRGLQLLFYSVGIGQISSEVPQNLSASRPQDRQFILSSKKLLLSDSGFYLCAWSVSGPLFFGPGTRLTVL.

This chain links TRBV7-8 with TRBJ2-2; 8 nucleotides agree with TRBD1. Germline loops: CDR1 SGHVS, CDR2 FQNEAQ. The ends lost 1 base at V and 4 bases at J; junction bases unmatched: 8. CDR3 size: 17 residues. CDR3 amino acids: CASSLEIGTGVTGELFF. As DNA, the CDR3 is TGTGCCAGCAGCTTAGAGATTGGGACAGGAGTCACCGGGGAGCTGTTTTTT.

The chain uses TRBV7-3 and TRBJ2-2, with 9 bases lining up with TRBD1. V dropped 5 bases and J dropped 2; count of bases not matched to a gene: 9. Germline values: CDR1 SGHTA, CDR2 FQGTGA. This CDR3 has 17 residues. CDR3 in amino acids: CASSPPPGQGNTGELFF. CDR3 sequence (DNA): TGTGCCAGCAGCCCACCCCCGGGACAGGGCAACACCGGGGAGCTGTTTTTT.

This clone was picked up one time. The chain couples TRBV6-5 to TRBJ2-7, with 11 bases fitting TRBD2. The CDR3 covers 15 residues. Trimming removed 5 bases from V and 1 base from J; junction bases left unmatched: 4. Germline V gives CDR1 MNHEY, CDR2 SVGAGI. CDR3 protein: CASSQLAGESYEQYF. The CDR3 bases are TGTGCCAGCAGTCAACTAGCGGGAGAGTCCTACGAGCAGTACTTC.

This clone was picked up one time. Other DNA sequences in the same sample also yield this CDR3. V usage is TRBV7-3 and J usage is TRBJ2-3, with D possibly being TRBD1 (7 bases). The germline V gene has CDR1 SGHTA and CDR2 FQGTGA. This CDR3 comprises 15 residues. The V and J ends lost 5 bases and 3 bases respectively, with 15 bases between them. Here the CDR3 DNA reads TGTGCCAGCAGCACACGGACAGGAGGGACAGATACGCAGTATTTT. This codes for CASSTRTGGTDTQYF.

This rearrangement joins TRBV4-2 to TRBJ1-2; D is uncertain. V lost 6 bases to trimming and J lost 0 bases, with 8 bases between them. The CDR3 runs to 13 residues. CDR1 is LGHNA, CDR2 YNFKEQ, per germline. CDR3 coding DNA: TGTGCCAGCAGGACGGTTGCTAACTATGGCTACACCTTC. Encoded protein: CASRTVANYGYTF.

V is TRBV19 and J is TRBJ2-2, with 10 bases identical to TRBD2. The CDR3 covers 16 residues. Germline assignment: CDR1 LNHDA and CDR2 SQIVND (reference sequence). J lost 1 base, V lost 6 bases, and 5 bases had no gene match. The CDR3 DNA follows: TGTGCCAGTAGATGGCTAGCGGGAGAGAACACCGGGGAGCTGTTTTTT. The encoded protein is CASRWLAGENTGELFF.

This clone was found once. Other DNA sequences of this sample code for an identical CDR3. V and J are TRBV5-6 and TRBJ2-7; D call uncertain. Looked up from germline, CDR1 is SGHDT and CDR2 is YYEEEE. V was pared by 1 base and J by 7 bases, with 6 bases between. The CDR3 has 11 residues. CDR3 region: CASSLLTEQYF. For the CDR3, the DNA is TGTGCCAGCAGCTTGCTTACAGAGCAGTACTTC.

The rearrangement links TRBV5-4 to TRBJ2-1; tentatively, D is TRBD1 (6 bases). The germline CDR1 and CDR2 sequences are SGHNT and YYREEE (reference sequence). Trimming shortened V by 2 bases and J by 8 bases, and 17 bases separated the two germline ends. The CDR3 loop spans 15 amino acids. This CDR3 is CASSFIQGTNDEQFF. The CDR3 region has the DNA TGTGCCAGCAGCTTCATTCAGGGGACAAACGATGAGCAGTTCTTC.

The rearrangement uses TRBV7-8 and TRBJ2-7; no firm D call. Trimming cost V 7 bases and J 0 bases, with 7 bases left between them. From germline, CDR1 is SGHVS and CDR2 FQNEAQ. The CDR3 has 12 residues. In DNA, the CDR3 is TGTGCCAGCAACCACCTCTCCTACGAGCAGTACTTC. It translates to CASNHLSYEQYF. The full variable domain, its missing parts supplied by reference TRBV7-8 and TRBJ2-7, is GAGVSQSPRYKVAKRGQDVALRCDPISGHVSLFWYQQALGQGPEFLTYFQNEAQLDKSGLPSDRFFAERPEGSVSTLKIQRTQQEDSAVYLCASNHLSYEQYFGPGTRLTVT.